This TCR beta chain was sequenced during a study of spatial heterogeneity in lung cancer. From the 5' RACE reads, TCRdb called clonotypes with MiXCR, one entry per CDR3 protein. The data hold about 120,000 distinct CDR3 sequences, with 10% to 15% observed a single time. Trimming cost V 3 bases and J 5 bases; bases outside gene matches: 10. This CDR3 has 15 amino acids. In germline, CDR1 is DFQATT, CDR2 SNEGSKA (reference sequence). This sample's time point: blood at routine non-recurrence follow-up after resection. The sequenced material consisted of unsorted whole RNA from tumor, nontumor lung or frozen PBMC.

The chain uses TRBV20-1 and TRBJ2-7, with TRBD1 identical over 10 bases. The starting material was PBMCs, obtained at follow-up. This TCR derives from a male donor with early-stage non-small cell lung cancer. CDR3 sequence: CSARARQGARNEQYF. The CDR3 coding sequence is TGCAGTGCTAGGGCCAGACAGGGGGCTAGGAACGAGCAGTACTTC.